This entry lists 3 T cell receptor beta chains sequenced from one sample in a study of CD8+ T cells in alopecia areata. Extraction and reverse transcription of RNA yielded cDNA as the sequencing template. Profiled with immunoSEQ multiplex PCR; TCRdb holds only in-frame clones, not every one. The table has about 110,000 clones, under 65% seen once. The sequenced sample consisted of NKG2D-low CD8+ T cells sorted from blood. The origin of the receptors is a human donor with alopecia areata.

This chain links TRBV9 with TRBJ2-1; 7 bases match TRBD2. CDR3 length equals 17 residues. V lost 3 bases and J lost 9; bases outside the gene matches: 18. The germline gives CDR1 SGDLS, CDR2 YYNGEE. CDR3 bases: TGTGCCAGCAGCGGCCCCCTGGGCGAGGGCGTAGCGGGTGAGCAGTTCTTC. It encodes CASSGPLGEGVAGEQFF.

The chain is built from TRBV2 and TRBJ1-1; a possible D gene is TRBD1 (5 bases). The germline V gene encodes CDR1 SNHLY and CDR2 FYNNEI. This CDR3 region has 13 residues. V lost 9 bases and J 1 base, leaving 12 bases between the germline ends. CDR3 loop: CARSPGQNTEAFF. Written as DNA, the CDR3 is TGTGCCAGAAGCCCCGGACAGAACACTGAAGCTTTCTTT. Together with reference TRBV2 and TRBJ1-1, the CDR3 gives the full variable domain: EPEVTQTPSHQVTQMGQEVILRCVPISNHLYFYWYRQILGQKVEFLVSFYNNEISEKSEIFDDQFSVERPDGSNFTLKIRSTKLEDSAMYFCARSPGQNTEAFFGQGTRLTVV.

V usage is TRBV13 and J usage is TRBJ1-2; D is ambiguous. V was clipped by 3 bases and J by 7 bases, with 6 bases between them. Germline V gene lookup returns CDR1 PRHDT and CDR2 FYEKMQ (reference sequence). The CDR3 consists of 11 residues. The CDR3 nucleotides are TGTGCCAGCAGCTTTAAGCGTGGCTACACCTTC. Translating it yields CASSFKRGYTF.